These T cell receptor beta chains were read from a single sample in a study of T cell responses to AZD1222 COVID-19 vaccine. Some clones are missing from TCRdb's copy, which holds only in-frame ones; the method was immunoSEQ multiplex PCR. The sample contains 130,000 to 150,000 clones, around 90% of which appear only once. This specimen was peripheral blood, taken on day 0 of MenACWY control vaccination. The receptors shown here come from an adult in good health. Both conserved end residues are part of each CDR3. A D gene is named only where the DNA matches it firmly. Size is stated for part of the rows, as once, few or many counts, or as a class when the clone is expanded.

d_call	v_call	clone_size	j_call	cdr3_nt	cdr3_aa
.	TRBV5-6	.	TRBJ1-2	TGTGCCAGCAGCTTGGCCTCGATGGTTGGCTACACCTTC	CASSLASMVGYTF
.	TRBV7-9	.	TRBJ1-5	TGTGCCAGCAGCCCAGGTGGGGCGAGCAATCAGCCCCAGCATTTT	CASSPGGASNQPQHF
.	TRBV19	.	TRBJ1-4	TGTGCCAGTAGGCGAGATAGGGGAGGGAATGAAAAACTGTTTTTT	CASRRDRGGNEKLFF
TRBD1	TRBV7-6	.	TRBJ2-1	TGTGCCAGCAGCCCACTCGCCGGGACAGTGATCTACAATGAGCAGTTCTTC	CASSPLAGTVIYNEQFF
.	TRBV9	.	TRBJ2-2	TGTGCCAGCAGTGGGGACATAAACACCGGGGAGCTGTTTTTT	CASSGDINTGELFF
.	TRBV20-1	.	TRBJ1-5	TGCAGTGCTAGTCGGACAGGCAATCAGCCCCAGCATTTT	CSASRTGNQPQHF
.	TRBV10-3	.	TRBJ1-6	TGTGCCATCCGCGACGGGAAGAGCTCCTATAATTCACCCCTCCACTTT	CAIRDGKSSYNSPLHF
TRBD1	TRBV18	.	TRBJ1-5	TGTGCCAGCTCACCGATACAGGGGAGCAATCAGCCCCAGCATTTT	CASSPIQGSNQPQHF
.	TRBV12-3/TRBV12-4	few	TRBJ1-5	TGTGCCAGCAGCCTAACAGGGAAACAGCCCCAGCATTTT	CASSLTGKQPQHF
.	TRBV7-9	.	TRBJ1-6	TGTGCCAGCAGCCGTAACCCGGGGTCACCCCTCCACTTT	CASSRNPGSPLHF
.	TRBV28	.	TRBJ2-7	TGTGCCAGCAGTTTTAGGTCGGGACTCCGTAGGAGGGAGCAGTACTTC	CASSFRSGLRRREQYF
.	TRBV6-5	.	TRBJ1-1	TGTGCCAGCAGCTGGTCACGTAGATCCACTGAAGCTTTCTTT	CASSWSRRSTEAFF
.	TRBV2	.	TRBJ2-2	TGTGCCAGCAGAGATCCTAGGACGGACGCCGGGGAGCTGTTTTTT	CASRDPRTDAGELFF
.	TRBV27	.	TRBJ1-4	TGTGCCAGCAAGAGGGTGTCTAATGAAAAACTGTTTTTT	CASKRVSNEKLFF
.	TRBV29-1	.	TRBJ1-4	TGCAGCGCCCAGGGGACAACTAATGAAAAACTGTTTTTT	CSAQGTTNEKLFF